One sample yielded the 32 T cell receptor beta chains listed below, sequenced in a study of cytomegalovirus exposure and HLA in healthy donors. The PCR contained 60 Vbeta and 13 Jbeta primers. Sequencing was performed with immunoSEQ multiplex PCR; in TCRdb, only in-frame clones are kept and a portion is missing. The repertoire holds around 200,000 clones, with roughly 87% as singletons. Sequencing was done on a sample of PBMCs. These receptors all come from a man aged 35-49 years in good health and CMV-seropositive.

This chain joins TRBV7-6 and TRBJ1-5; D call uncertain. The CDR3 is made up of 12 amino acids. V lost 1 base and J 7 bases, leaving 5 bases between the germline ends. Germline V CDR1 and CDR2: SGHVS, FNYEAQ. The CDR3 nucleotides read TGTGCCAGCAGCTTAGTTGGCCAGCCCCAGCATTTT. This codes for CASSLVGQPQHF.

This chain joins TRBV29-1 and TRBJ2-6; D gene ambiguous. The CDR3 runs 15 residues. Germline loops: CDR1 SQVTM, CDR2 ANQGSEA. With 3 bases removed from V and 0 bases from J, the gap between germline ends came to 9 bases. In DNA, the CDR3 is TGCAGCGTTGATATCGGAGACTCTGGGGCCAACGTCCTGACTTTC. Translating gives CSVDIGDSGANVLTF. The whole variable domain, remainder taken from reference TRBV29-1 and TRBJ2-6, is SAVISQKPSRDICQRGTSLTIQCQVDSQVTMMFWYRQQPGQSLTLIATANQGSEATYESGFVIDKFPISRPNLTFSTLTVSNMSPEDSSIYLCSVDIGDSGANVLTFGAGSRLTVL.

J is TRBJ1-5 and V is TRBV2; 7 bases map to TRBD1. In germline, CDR1 is SNHLY, CDR2 FYNNEI. The trim removed 2 bases at V and 1 base at J, leaving 2 bases unmatched. The CDR3 length is 15 residues. The chain's CDR3 is CASSEIQGSNQPQHF. The CDR3 DNA reads as TGTGCCAGCAGTGAAATACAGGGGAGCAATCAGCCCCAGCATTTT.

The rearrangement joins TRBV5-5 to TRBJ1-1; D is possibly TRBD1 (6 bases). V was shortened by 4 bases and J by 4 bases, with 8 bases between the two germline ends. Germline CDR1 and CDR2: SGHKS and YYEKEE (reference sequence). This CDR3 is built from 12 residues. The CDR3 spells CASSRGGTEAFF. The CDR3 coding sequence is TGTGCCAGCAGCCGAGGGGGCACTGAAGCTTTCTTT. Full variable domain (missing parts from reference TRBV5-5 and TRBJ1-1): DAGVTQSPTHLIKTRGQQVTLRCSPISGHKSVSWYQQVLGQGPQFIFQYYEKEERGRGNFPDRFSARQFPNYSSELNVNALLLGDSALYLCASSRGGTEAFFGQGTRLTVV.

There are a few counts of this clone. The V and J genes are TRBV2 and TRBJ2-1; 10 bases agree with TRBD2. Looked up from germline, CDR1 is SNHLY and CDR2 is FYNNEI. J gave up 0 bases and V 6 bases, and 5 bases lay outside the gene matches. The CDR3 has 16 residues. The CDR3 DNA follows: TGTGCCAGCAGGCGGACTAGCGGTCTCTCCTACAATGAGCAGTTCTTC. Its translation is CASRRTSGLSYNEQFF.

The rearrangement links TRBV19 to TRBJ1-5; TRBD1 is a possible D gene (5 bases). V lost 8 bases and J 9 bases, leaving 14 bases between the germline ends. Germline V gene data show CDR1 as LNHDA and CDR2 as SQIVND (reference sequence). The CDR3 is made up of 12 amino acids. CDR3 region: CASWGGAAPQHF. In DNA, the CDR3 is TGTGCCAGTTGGGGCGGGGCGGCGCCCCAGCATTTT.

This sequence joins TRBV25-1 and TRBJ1-2; D may be TRBD1 (5 bases). Germline V lookup: CDR1 MGHDK, CDR2 SYGVNS. The V and J ends lost 4 bases and 7 bases respectively, with 13 bases between them. The CDR3 covers 13 residues. The CDR3 coding sequence is TGTGCCAGCAGTGCAACAGGAGAGCTTGGCTACACCTTC. Translated: CASSATGELGYTF.

The chain is built from TRBV14 and TRBJ2-3; D may be TRBD2 (5 bases). V was clipped by 0 bases and J by 4 bases, with 14 bases between them. CDR1 is SGHDN and CDR2 is FVKESK in the germline V gene. This CDR3 has 16 residues. This CDR3 reads CASSQDSLVYSDTQYF. The CDR3 bases are TGTGCCAGCAGCCAAGATTCACTAGTCTATTCAGATACGCAGTATTTT.

This clone was counted only a few times. The CDR3 bases are TGCGCCAGCAGCTCCGGAGGCACTGAAGCTTTCTTT. This sequence encodes CASSSGGTEAFF. The V gene is TRBV10-2, the J gene TRBJ1-1; D is unclear. The V gene lost 6 bases and the J gene lost 4 bases, with 9 bases spanning the gap. The germline V gene has CDR1 WSHSY and CDR2 SAAADI. This CDR3 comprises 12 residues.

The chain has TRBV7-9 and TRBJ2-2, with D unclear. Germline V gives CDR1 SEHNR, CDR2 FQNEAQ (reference sequence). This CDR3 is 14 amino acids long. The V gene lost 1 base and the J gene lost 7 bases, with 10 bases spanning the gap. The CDR3 DNA follows: TGTGCCAGCAGCTTAGGGCTAGTCGTCGGGGAGCTGTTTTTT. It yields the protein CASSLGLVVGELFF.

This chain joins TRBV5-1 and TRBJ2-1; 7 bases agree with TRBD1. CDR1 and CDR2 (germline): SGHRS, YFSETQ. The V gene end was trimmed by 0 bases and the J gene end by 9 bases; junction bases not matched to a gene: 3. CDR3 size: 13 residues. The CDR3 spells CASSLEGAGEQFF. The CDR3 region has the DNA TGCGCCAGCAGCTTGGAGGGGGCCGGTGAGCAGTTCTTC.

A word on this clone: Other DNA sequences of this sample code for an identical CDR3. The chain carries TRBV29-1 and TRBJ1-2, with D unresolved. The CDR3 consists of 12 residues. CDR1 is SQVTM and CDR2 is ANQGSEA in the germline V gene. V was clipped by 0 bases and J by 4 bases, with 6 bases between them. Here the CDR3 reads CSVEDAIYGYTF. CDR3 nucleotide sequence: TGCAGCGTTGAAGACGCTATCTATGGCTACACCTTC.

In its sample, this clone was seen a few times. The chain is built from TRBV27 and TRBJ2-7; 8 bases match TRBD1. Germline V gene data show CDR1 as MNHEY and CDR2 as SMNVEV (reference sequence). The J segment lost 5 bases and the V segment lost 5 bases, leaving 11 bases of the junction unmatched. CDR3 length equals 15 residues. The CDR3 DNA reads TGTGCCAGCAGTCTATGGGCAGGACAGGGCCACGAGCAGTACTTC. As protein: CASSLWAGQGHEQYF.

The chain recombines TRBV11-2 with TRBJ2-1; 9 nucleotides line up with TRBD2. Germline V lookup: CDR1 SGHAT, CDR2 FQNNGV. With V trimmed by 1 base and J by 7 bases, 5 bases remained unmatched. The length of the CDR3 is 15 residues. For the CDR3, the DNA is TGTGCCAGCAGCTTAGTAGCGGGAGCCTTTAATGAGCAGTTCTTC. Amino acids: CASSLVAGAFNEQFF.

The rearrangement links TRBV2 to TRBJ2-7, with D perhaps matching TRBD1 (6 bases). There are 14 residues in the CDR3. The V gene's germline CDR1 is SNHLY and CDR2 FYNNEI. V lost 5 bases to trimming and J lost 3 bases, with 14 bases between them. This CDR3 reads CASSQGTFLYEQYF. The CDR3 DNA reads TGTGCCAGCAGTCAGGGGACATTTCTCTACGAGCAGTACTTC.

The table lists this clone with a few counts. The V gene is TRBV7-8, the J gene TRBJ2-7; 9 nucleotides line up with TRBD1. Germline assignment: CDR1 SGHVS and CDR2 FQNEAQ. V was pared by 3 bases and J by 1 base, with 4 bases of the junction left unmatched. This CDR3 is 15 amino acids long. CDR3: CASSFDRGISYEQYV. As DNA, the CDR3 is TGTGCCAGCAGCTTTGACAGGGGGATTTCCTACGAGCAGTACGTC.

This rearrangement joins TRBV5-6 to TRBJ2-7; 7 bases are shared with TRBD2. With V trimmed by 0 bases and J by 4 bases, 7 bases remained unmatched. The CDR3 has 15 residues. Germline V gene lookup returns CDR1 SGHDT and CDR2 YYEEEE. CDR3 residues: CASSLEAGGGYEQYF. The DNA for the CDR3 is TGTGCCAGCAGCTTGGAAGCAGGCGGGGGATACGAGCAGTACTTC.

This clone occurred a few times. This chain links TRBV7-8 with TRBJ1-2; tentative D call: TRBD1 (5 bases). Germline CDR1 and CDR2: SGHVS and FQNEAQ. V was pared by 1 base and J by 6 bases, with 6 bases between. CDR3 size: 12 residues. The CDR3 coding sequence is TGTGCCAGCAGCTTAGAAGGGGATGGCTACACCTTC. It is translated as CASSLEGDGYTF.

The J gene is TRBJ2-1, the V gene TRBV7-9, with 8 positions matching TRBD2. Germline V gene lookup returns CDR1 SEHNR and CDR2 FQNEAQ (reference sequence). This CDR3 is built from 15 residues. Trimming at V came to 10 bases and at J to 5 bases, leaving 13 bases not matched to a gene. CDR3 region: CANQAREGQNNEQFF. The CDR3 nucleotides read TGTGCCAACCAGGCCCGGGAGGGCCAAAACAATGAGCAGTTCTTC.

V and J are TRBV18 and TRBJ1-1; no definite D call. Germline V CDR1 and CDR2: KGHSH, LQKENI. The ends were cut back, 2 bases at V and 3 bases at J, with 13 bases in the middle. The CDR3 is made up of 15 amino acids. The CDR3: CASSPAGGIDTEAFF. CDR3 nucleotide sequence: TGTGCCAGCTCACCAGCGGGAGGGATAGACACTGAAGCTTTCTTT.

The chain joins TRBV12-5 to TRBJ1-2; perhaps TRBD1 as D (5 bases). The V end was cut by 5 bases, the J end by 4 bases, with 14 bases between. The CDR3 extends over 14 amino acids. From germline, CDR1 is LGHNT and CDR2 FRNRAP. CDR3: CASGPETVTYGYTF. The CDR3 DNA sequence: TGTGCTAGTGGTCCCGAGACAGTCACCTATGGCTACACCTTC.

The V and J genes are TRBV7-2 and TRBJ2-1; 7 nucleotides line up with TRBD2. Germline V CDR1 and CDR2: SGHTA, FQGNSA. The CDR3 is 14 residues long. The V segment lost 1 base and the J segment 8 bases; nucleotides outside the gene matches: 5. The chain's CDR3 is CASSLEPSGHEQFF. CDR3 sequence (DNA): TGTGCCAGCAGCTTAGAACCTAGCGGTCATGAGCAGTTCTTC.

This chain uses TRBV5-8 with TRBJ1-1; 9 bases line up with TRBD1. The trim removed 0 bases at V and 1 base at J, leaving 16 bases unmatched. Germline V gene data show CDR1 as SGHTS and CDR2 as YDEGEE. CDR3 length equals 20 residues. The CDR3: CASSLAVGQGSLAWNTEAFF. The CDR3 nucleotides read TGTGCCAGCAGCTTGGCCGTGGGACAGGGAAGTCTAGCTTGGAACACTGAAGCTTTCTTT.

This rearrangement joins TRBV30 to TRBJ1-6; D is possibly TRBD1 (5 bases). The germline V gene encodes CDR1 GTSNPN and CDR2 SVGIG (reference sequence). Trimming shortened V by 4 bases and J by 10 bases, and 11 bases separated the two germline ends. The CDR3 is 12 residues long. CDR3 DNA: TGTGCCTGGAAGGCAGGGCCCTCACCCCTCCACTTT. The encoded protein is CAWKAGPSPLHF.

The chain carries TRBV27 and TRBJ1-2, with TRBD1 matching over 8 bases. Germline V lookup: CDR1 MNHEY, CDR2 SMNVEV (reference sequence). With V trimmed by 5 bases and J by 4 bases, 6 bases remained unmatched. The CDR3 covers 14 residues. The CDR3, as DNA: TGTGCCAGCAGTCCGGACAGGGCGAGCTATGGCTACACCTTC. Translating it yields CASSPDRASYGYTF.

The chain links TRBV10-1 to TRBJ2-1; 12 bases fit TRBD2. Germline-derived CDR1 and CDR2 are WNHNN and SYGVQD (reference sequence). The CDR3 sequence is 15 residues long. V lost 8 bases to trimming and J lost 7 bases; unmatched junction nucleotides: 9. CDR3 residues: CASSRGLAGKNEQFF. The CDR3 region has the DNA TGCGCCAGCTCGCGCGGACTAGCGGGAAAAAATGAGCAGTTCTTC.

V usage is TRBV5-1 and J usage is TRBJ2-1; TRBD2 agrees at 8 bases. After removal of 4 bases from V and 9 bases from J, the junction contained 3 bases not matched to a gene. The CDR3 sequence is 12 residues long. Germline CDR1 reads SGHRS; CDR2 reads YFSETQ. The chain's CDR3 is CASSPSGGEQFF. The CDR3 DNA sequence: TGCGCCAGCAGCCCCAGCGGGGGTGAGCAGTTCTTC.

The chain combines TRBV6-5 with TRBJ2-2; 10 bases map to TRBD1. Germline loops: CDR1 MNHEY, CDR2 SVGAGI. The CDR3 has 16 residues. V lost 1 base, J lost 7 bases, and 6 bases stayed unmatched. The CDR3 region is CASSYWGQGNIGELFF. CDR3 nucleotide sequence: TGTGCCAGCAGTTACTGGGGACAGGGGAATATCGGGGAGCTGTTTTTT.

On this clone: Other DNA sequences in this specimen translate into the identical CDR3. The V gene is TRBV9, the J gene TRBJ2-2; TRBD1 is a possible D gene (6 bases). Germline V gene sequence: CDR1 SGDLS, CDR2 YYNGEE. CDR3 length: 15 residues. The V gene lost 0 bases and the J gene lost 3 bases, with 9 bases spanning the gap. CDR3 bases: TGTGCCAGCAGCGTAGCAGGGGCGGACACCGGGGAGCTGTTTTTT. Its protein product is CASSVAGADTGELFF.

Comments on this clone: The same CDR3 arises from other DNA sequences in this sample as well. V is TRBV18 and J is TRBJ2-7; a weak D match, TRBD1 (6 bases). Trimming took off 4 bases at V and 6 bases at J, with 7 bases between the two ends. The CDR3 runs 11 residues. The germline gives CDR1 KGHSH, CDR2 LQKENI. The CDR3 DNA follows: TGTGCCAGCTCACAGGACAGCGAGCAGTACGTC. Protein sequence: CASSQDSEQYV.

This sequence joins TRBV27 and TRBJ2-7; TRBD2 matches 9 bases. The CDR3 is 15 residues long. Per germline, CDR1 MNHEY and CDR2 SMNVEV (reference sequence). V lost 5 bases to trimming and J lost 2 bases; unmatched junction nucleotides: 7. The CDR3 protein is CASSPRAGGPYEQYV. The CDR3, as DNA: TGTGCCAGCAGTCCGAGAGCGGGGGGCCCCTACGAGCAGTACGTC.

The chain uses TRBV5-1 and TRBJ2-1, with TRBD1 matching 10 bases. The V segment lost 2 bases and the J segment 6 bases; nucleotides outside the gene matches: 5. This CDR3 contains 15 residues. Germline CDR1 and CDR2: SGHRS and YFSETQ. This chain's CDR3 is CASSFHRTGGNEQFF. The DNA of the CDR3 is TGCGCCAGCAGCTTTCACCGGACAGGGGGCAATGAGCAGTTCTTC.